This TCR beta chain derives from a study of blood T cell repertoires in COVID-19. Looking at the study overall: Sources were T cells, B-cell-depleted T cells, or PBMCs; the material itself was cDNA or gDNA.

As originally analysed: For nucleated cells, counts were estimated from reference gene primer amplification. This table comes from immunoSEQ multiplex PCR, and its TCRdb copy is limited to in-frame clones, with some not included. That table is the source of V, J and clone size, and D and trimming were worked out from the DNA. The sample contains approximately 70,000 clones, roughly 77% of which appear only once. The germline V gene encodes CDR1 SGHNT and CDR2 YYREEE (reference sequence). This CDR3 contains 16 residues. Trimming removed 4 bases at V and 0 bases at J, with 16 bases between. The sequenced sample was peripheral blood. The rearrangement uses TRBV5-4 and TRBJ1-1; D possibly corresponds to TRBD1 (6 bases). The sequence came from a woman aged 65 to 85 with acute or convalescent COVID-19. CDR3 residues: CASSARTAVLNTEAFF. CDR3 coding DNA: TGTGCCAGCAGCGCCCGGACAGCCGTACTGAACACTGAAGCTTTCTTT.